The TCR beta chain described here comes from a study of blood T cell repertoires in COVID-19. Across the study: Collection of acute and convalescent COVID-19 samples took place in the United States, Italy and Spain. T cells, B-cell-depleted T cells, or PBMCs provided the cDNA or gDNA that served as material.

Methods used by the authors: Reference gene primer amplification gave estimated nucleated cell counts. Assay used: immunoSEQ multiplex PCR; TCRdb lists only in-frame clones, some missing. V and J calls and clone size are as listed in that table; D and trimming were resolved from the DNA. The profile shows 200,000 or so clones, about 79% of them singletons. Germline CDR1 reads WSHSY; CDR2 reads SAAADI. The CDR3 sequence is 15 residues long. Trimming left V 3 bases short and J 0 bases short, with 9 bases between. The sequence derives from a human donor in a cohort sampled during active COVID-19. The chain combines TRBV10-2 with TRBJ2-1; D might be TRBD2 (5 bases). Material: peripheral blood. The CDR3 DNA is TGCGCCAGCAGTGATACTGGGAGCTCCTACAATGAGCAGTTCTTC. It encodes CASSDTGSSYNEQFF.